Sequencing of this TCR beta chain was carried out in a study of cytomegalovirus exposure and HLA in healthy donors. Study-level findings and limits: Per a later analysis, HLA-associated TCR beta chains showed more clonal expansion than other, equally common TCR beta chains. Presence/absence analyses took donor sequencing depth as roughly uniform. Rarity held for most TCR sequences, but there were some public TCRs that occurred in many donors.

This clone was detected only a few times. Its antigen remains unidentified. Use of 60 Vbeta and 13 Jbeta primers characterized the PCR. Sequenced by immunoSEQ multiplex PCR; TCRdb stores in-frame clones only, minus some. The top ten hold around 10% of the sample, which has about 120,000 clones, about 80% seen once. Germline-derived CDR1 and CDR2 are SGDLS and YYNGEE. The CDR3 contains 18 residues. Trimming cost V 4 bases and J 2 bases, with 19 bases left between them. V gene TRBV9 combines with J gene TRBJ1-6; TRBD1 might be the D (6 bases). The sample consisted of PBMCs. The receptor comes from a man aged 30 to 39 in good health and CMV-seropositive. In nucleotides, the CDR3 is TGTGCCAGCAGCCAAGCAAAAGAACAGGGTACCTATAATTCACCCCTCCACTTT. Protein: CASSQAKEQGTYNSPLHF.